The entry below describes one T cell receptor beta chain. This clonotype was found many times. The antigen this receptor binds is unknown. Base-call qualities are not available, and no considerably larger clone is one nucleotide away. This sample was included in a study of T cell repertoires in cytomegalovirus infection (dated by TCRdb to the late 2010s). Describing the broader study: Because public TCR beta signatures pointed to carriage of CMV infection together with the matching HLA type, the HLA type of each donor mattered for the analysis. The research as a whole found: Carriers of CMV infection plus the relevant HLA type were discriminated by the cumulative frequency of public TCR beta family members in the study cohort and in an independent approximately 340-donor cohort. The ex vivo response was dominated by HLA-C-restricted CMV-specific TCR beta clonotypes, and the single most frequent clonotype in two of eight donors was supplied by these HLA-C-restricted clonotypes.

Sequenced using an Illumina HiSeq 1500. TCRdb took the public reads, trimmed them with fastp at Q25, ran MiXCR for clone calling and kept in-frame beta chains. Rows matching on CDR3 protein sequence are summarized as one entry with the most common DNA and genes. Within this sample are approximately 290,000 distinct CDR3 sequences, with about 26% of them counted one time only. Approximately 14% of the sample is held by the ten biggest clonotypes. Relative to germline, V is missing 4 bases and J is missing 1 base, with 3 bases of the junction outside any gene match. From cysteine to phenylalanine, the CDR3 is 14 amino acids long. The CDR3 DNA has 42 bases and is translated from base 1. Looking up the germline V gene yields CDR1 SGHVS and CDR2 FNYEAQ.

This TCR derives from a human donor in good health (CMV status not recorded). Some clones in this sample may be carry-over from other donors' samples. The chain employs TRBV7-6 and TRBJ2-5, with 7 junctional bases fitting TRBD2. The material sequenced was PBMCs. DNA sequence: TGTGCCAGCAGCTCATGGACTAGCCAAGAGACCCAGTACTTC. It is translated as CASSSWTSQETQYF.